This T cell receptor (beta chain) comes out of a study of T cells after yellow fever vaccination. Study at large: Some fractions had low cell numbers, and these were prepared with SMART-Seq v4 Ultra Low Input.

The ends were cut back, 7 bases at V and 5 bases at J, with 9 bases in the middle. Germline CDR1 and CDR2: SEHNR and FQNEAQ (reference sequence). This CDR3 has 12 amino acids. This clonotype was seen repeatedly, ten times or more. Its antigen is currently unknown. As TCR cDNA was made by 5'RACE template switching, a universal primer site and UMIs were added. TCRdb fed the 5' RACE reads into MiXCR, producing one record per CDR3 protein. Of 150,000 to 200,000 distinct CDR3 sequences in the sample, roughly 6.2% were seen once. Findings and caveats of the study: Repertoires sorted by FACS could include abundant clonotypes that are contaminants from the bulk population. The study re-detected most primary-vaccination clones after the booster (96% CD4, roughly 91% CD8).

The sequence came from a man between 18 and 35 years old who received the YFV17D yellow fever vaccine. The chain employs TRBV7-9 and TRBJ2-1; TRBD1 is a possible D gene (6 bases). The specimen comprised CD4+ T cells sorted from PBMCs, sampled on the day of the first yellow fever vaccination. The CDR3 sequence is CASTWDNNEQFF. The CDR3 DNA reads TGTGCCAGCACCTGGGACAACAATGAGCAGTTCTTC. Drawing the rest from reference TRBV7-9 and TRBJ2-1, the complete variable domain is DTGVSQNPRHKITKRGQNVTFRCDPISEHNRLYWYRQTLGQGPEFLTYFQNEAQLEKSRLLSDRFSAERPKGSFSTLEIQRTEQGDSAMYLCASTWDNNEQFFGPGTRLTVL.